The 29 T cell receptor beta chains presented below share a single source sample, sequenced in a study of cytomegalovirus exposure and HLA in healthy donors. PCR amplification relied on 60 Vbeta primers (plus 13 Jbeta primers). Produced via immunoSEQ multiplex PCR; TCRdb's table is partial and in-frame only. The sample consists of over 200,000 clones, about 75% of them appearing once. The source material was PBMCs. These receptors all stem from a young woman in good health and CMV-seronegative.

Worth noting for this clone: One end of the junction does not line up with germline, which may come from a read error. The gene calls are TRBV7-9 and TRBJ2-5; 9 bases fit TRBD2. The CDR3 extends over 16 amino acids. Germline CDR1 and CDR2: SEHNR and FQNEAQ (reference sequence). CDR3 nucleotides: TGTTCCAGCAGCTTAGTGGCTAGCGGGGCACAAGAGACCCAGTACTTC. This translates into CSSSLVASGAQETQYF. Drawing the rest from reference TRBV7-9 and TRBJ2-5, the complete variable domain is DTGVSQNPRHKITKRGQNVTFRCDPISEHNRLYWYRQTLGQGPEFLTYFQNEAQLEKSRLLSDRFSAERPKGSFSTLEIQRTEQGDSAMYLCSSSLVASGAQETQYFGPGTRLLVL.

This clone was detected a few times. J is TRBJ2-3 and V is TRBV19, with 11 bases identical to TRBD2. J gave up 5 bases and V 2 bases, and 3 bases lay outside the gene matches. CDR1 and CDR2 (germline): LNHDA, SQIVND (reference sequence). The CDR3 sequence is 15 residues long. CDR3 sequence (DNA): TGTGCCAGTAGTATAACTAGCGGGAGATTAGATACGCAGTATTTT. Translation gives CASSITSGRLDTQYF.

CDR3 sequence (DNA): TGTGCCAGCTCACCATTTAGCGGGGGGTTCTACAATGAGCAGTTCTTC. Protein sequence: CASSPFSGGFYNEQFF. The chain has TRBV18 and TRBJ2-1, with 10 positions matching TRBD2. Germline-derived CDR1 and CDR2 are KGHSH and LQKENI. This CDR3 spans 16 amino acids. The trim removed 2 bases at V and 3 bases at J, leaving 4 bases unmatched.

V and J are TRBV30 and TRBJ1-1, with TRBD1 matching over 7 bases. The germline V gene has CDR1 GTSNPN and CDR2 SVGIG (reference sequence). The V and J ends lost 3 bases and 1 base, in that order; junction bases with no gene match: 14. This CDR3 contains 17 residues. The chain's CDR3 is CAWSDKQGKGRNTEAFF. The CDR3 DNA reads TGTGCCTGGAGCGACAAACAGGGGAAGGGGCGGAACACTGAAGCTTTCTTT.

J is TRBJ1-1 and V is TRBV7-3; D might be TRBD1 (5 bases). Per germline, CDR1 SGHTA and CDR2 FQGTGA. The length of the CDR3 is 16 residues. V lost 2 bases to trimming and J lost 4 bases, with 17 bases between them. CDR3 region: CASSLEVPGTRTEAFF. The CDR3, as DNA: TGTGCCAGCAGCTTAGAAGTTCCGGGGACTCGCACTGAAGCTTTCTTT.

The chain joins TRBV29-1 to TRBJ1-1, with a weak D call TRBD1 (5 bases). The germline V and J ends were trimmed by 6 bases and 2 bases, with 13 bases remaining between them. CDR1 is SQVTM, CDR2 ANQGSEA, per germline. This CDR3 region has 13 residues. The CDR3 coding sequence is TGCAGCGTAGCGACAGCCCCTAACACTGAAGCTTTCTTT. Its protein product is CSVATAPNTEAFF.

The chain carries TRBV6-6 and TRBJ2-7; no firm D call. The CDR3 covers 14 residues. Deletions cut 2 bases from V and 2 bases from J, with 10 bases between. Germline V gene data show CDR1 as MNHNY and CDR2 as SVGAGI (reference sequence). The CDR3 protein is CASSYPPPTYEQYF. The CDR3 DNA reads TGTGCCAGCAGTTACCCCCCCCCAACCTACGAGCAGTACTTC.

The genes are TRBV5-1 and TRBJ2-7; 10 bases are shared with TRBD1. J lost 3 bases, V lost 4 bases, and 13 bases had no gene match. This CDR3 is built from 17 residues. Germline V CDR1 and CDR2: SGHRS, YFSETQ. The CDR3 coding sequence is TGCGCCAGCAGCCTAGGTCCTGGGACAGGGGATATCTACGAGCAGTACTTC. Residues: CASSLGPGTGDIYEQYF.

This chain connects TRBV5-4 to TRBJ1-2; 7 positions agree with TRBD1. The V gene's germline CDR1 is SGHNT and CDR2 YYREEE (reference sequence). The CDR3 has 13 amino acids. The ends lost 1 base at V and 8 bases at J; junction bases unmatched: 5. CDR3 amino acids: CASSLRQGDGYTF. The DNA for the CDR3 is TGTGCCAGCAGCTTGAGGCAGGGGGACGGCTACACCTTC.

The rearrangement uses TRBV19 and TRBJ1-2; TRBD1 agrees at 9 bases. V lost 4 bases, J lost 8 bases, and 11 bases stayed unmatched. Per germline, CDR1 LNHDA and CDR2 SQIVND (reference sequence). The CDR3 consists of 15 residues. CDR3 DNA sequence: TGTGCCAGTAGTACACGGGACAGGGTTACAGGCGGCTACACCTTC. Its protein product is CASSTRDRVTGGYTF.

The chain employs TRBV30 and TRBJ1-5; no firm D call. Germline CDR1 GTSNPN, CDR2 SVGIG (reference sequence). V shed 3 bases and J shed 1 base, with 10 bases lying between them. The CDR3 has 14 amino acids. This chain's CDR3 is CAWSTVRSNQPQHF. In DNA, the CDR3 is TGTGCCTGGAGCACTGTGAGAAGCAATCAGCCCCAGCATTTT. Full variable domain (missing parts from reference TRBV30 and TRBJ1-5): SQTIHQWPATLVQPVGSPLSLECTVEGTSNPNLYWYRQAAGRGLQLLFYSVGIGQISSEVPQNLSASRPQDRQFILSSKKLLLSDSGFYLCAWSTVRSNQPQHFGDGTRLSIL.

The chain couples TRBV6-5 to TRBJ1-1; TRBD1 is a possible D gene (5 bases). This CDR3 is 13 amino acids long. From germline, CDR1 is MNHEY and CDR2 SVGAGI. Trimming took 10 bases from V and 4 from J, leaving 16 bases between them. The CDR3 is CATQGAFSTEAFF. Here the CDR3 DNA reads TGTGCCACCCAGGGTGCTTTTAGCACTGAAGCTTTCTTT.

The chain has TRBV30 and TRBJ1-1; 8 nucleotides line up with TRBD1. Germline V CDR1 and CDR2: GTSNPN, SVGIG (reference sequence). V shed 6 bases and J 0 bases; nucleotides not matched to a gene: 9. The CDR3 extends over 15 amino acids. The CDR3 DNA follows: TGTGCCTGTACAGGGGGGTTGTTGATGAACACTGAAGCTTTCTTT. Translating gives CACTGGLLMNTEAFF.

The chain recombines TRBV6-6 with TRBJ2-5, with TRBD2 matching 10 bases. The J call is in doubt because the DNA end fits TRBJ2-7 better. Germline CDR1 and CDR2: MNHNY and SVGAGI (reference sequence). This CDR3 contains 16 residues. The CDR3 bases are TGTGCCAGCAGTTACTCGTCTAGCGGGGGACCCTACGAGCAGTACTTC. It codes for CASSYSSSGGPYEQYF.

The CDR3 bases are TGTGCCAGCAGTCGGGACACTTCCAACTATGGCTACACCTTC. This gives the protein CASSRDTSNYGYTF. The chain joins TRBV2 to TRBJ1-2; TRBD1 is a possible D gene (6 bases). The V and J ends lost 5 bases and 2 bases respectively, with 12 bases between them. The CDR3 totals 14 residues. From germline, CDR1 is SNHLY and CDR2 FYNNEI.

The rearrangement uses TRBV6-1 and TRBJ1-2; perhaps TRBD1 as D (6 bases). CDR1 is MNHNS and CDR2 is SASEGT in the germline V gene. The CDR3 runs 11 residues. V lost 5 bases, J lost 8 bases, and 9 bases lay in between. The CDR3 coding sequence is TGTGCCAGCAGTACAGGGTCCGGCTACACCTTC. Its protein is CASSTGSGYTF.

The chain joins TRBV18 to TRBJ2-7; unclear D gene. The ends were cut back, 2 bases at V and 11 bases at J, with 13 bases in the middle. CDR3 length: 12 residues. The V gene's germline CDR1 is KGHSH and CDR2 LQKENI. In DNA form, the CDR3 reads TGTGCCAGCTCACCATCCCCAGGCGTGGAGTACTTC. It specifies CASSPSPGVEYF.

DNA for the CDR3: TGTGCCTGGACAGGGTCCACTGAAGCTTTCTTT. Translated: CAWTGSTEAFF. The rearrangement links TRBV30 to TRBJ1-1, with D perhaps matching TRBD1 (5 bases). Germline-derived CDR1 and CDR2 are GTSNPN and SVGIG (reference sequence). CDR3 length: 11 amino acids. Trimming removed 4 bases at V and 4 bases at J, with 7 bases between.

This clone has only a few counts. The V gene is TRBV29-1, the J gene TRBJ2-7; 7 bases fit TRBD2. J lost 5 bases, V lost 1 base, and 5 bases had no gene match. The germline CDR1 and CDR2 sequences are SQVTM and ANQGSEA. The CDR3 length is 13 residues. The CDR3: CSVEAGGGNEQYF. CDR3 DNA: TGCAGCGTTGAAGCGGGAGGTGGAAACGAGCAGTACTTC.

The rearrangement joins TRBV7-9 to TRBJ2-5, with 12 bases aligning to TRBD1. V was clipped by 5 bases and J by 5 bases; unmatched bases: 9. Germline values: CDR1 SEHNR, CDR2 FQNEAQ (reference sequence). CDR3 size: 16 residues. The CDR3 sequence: CASSKMGQGAGETQYF. The CDR3 DNA follows: TGTGCCAGCAGCAAAATGGGACAGGGGGCTGGGGAGACCCAGTACTTC.

A single count supports this clone. The chain combines TRBV9 with TRBJ2-2; 10 nucleotides agree with TRBD2. V lost 0 bases to trimming and J lost 5 bases; unmatched junction nucleotides: 4. The CDR3 sequence is 16 residues long. From germline, CDR1 is SGDLS and CDR2 YYNGEE. The CDR3 region has the DNA TGTGCCAGCAGCGTAGTGGCTAGCGGGAGTACCGGGGAGCTGTTTTTT. Translation gives CASSVVASGSTGELFF.

V and J are TRBV7-9 and TRBJ2-1; 16 bases are shared with TRBD2. Trimming cost V 8 bases and J 0 bases; bases outside gene matches: 4. CDR1 SEHNR and CDR2 FQNEAQ come from the germline V gene (reference sequence). The CDR3 runs to 17 residues. CDR3 sequence: CASWGLAGGSSYNEQFF. The CDR3, as DNA: TGTGCCAGCTGGGGACTAGCGGGGGGGAGCTCCTACAATGAGCAGTTCTTC.

The chain combines TRBV21-1 with TRBJ1-5. TRBV21-1 constitutes a pseudogene. The CDR3 extends over 20 amino acids. The chain's CDR3 is CASSTPGRTDVYSSNQPQHF. The CDR3 coding sequence is TGTGCCAGCAGCACACCGGGAAGGACGGATGTTTATAGCAGCAATCAGCCCCAGCATTTT.

The CDR3 sequence is CASSLSGYNEQFF. The CDR3 DNA follows: TGTGCCAGCAGCTTATCAGGCTACAATGAGCAGTTCTTC. This chain connects TRBV7-9 to TRBJ2-1; no clear D. CDR1 and CDR2 from the germline V gene are SEHNR and FQNEAQ (reference sequence). The CDR3 extends over 13 amino acids. Trimming took off 2 bases at V and 3 bases at J, with 5 bases between the two ends.

The rearrangement joins TRBV9 to TRBJ2-1; TRBD1 is a possible D gene (5 bases). This CDR3 is 15 amino acids long. Per the germline V gene, CDR1 is SGDLS and CDR2 is YYNGEE. V was clipped by 5 bases and J by 6 bases, with 18 bases between them. CDR3 bases: TGTGCCAGCAGTAAGTCAGGGATCCCTTCCAATGAGCAGTTCTTC. Protein sequence: CASSKSGIPSNEQFF.

The chain employs TRBV29-1 and TRBJ2-1; no definite D call. The ends were cut back, 7 bases at V and 4 bases at J, with 14 bases in the middle. Germline assignment: CDR1 SQVTM and CDR2 ANQGSEA. The CDR3 covers 13 residues. This CDR3 is CSGGRDFYNEQFF. The CDR3 coding sequence is TGCAGCGGTGGTAGAGACTTTTACAATGAGCAGTTCTTC.

The chain recombines TRBV5-1 with TRBJ2-1; D uncertain. CDR1 is SGHRS, CDR2 YFSETQ, per germline. Trimming shortened V by 0 bases and J by 0 bases, and 7 bases separated the two germline ends. There are 15 residues in the CDR3. Written as DNA, the CDR3 is TGCGCCAGCAGCTTGGCCTCTCTCTCCTACAATGAGCAGTTCTTC. It encodes CASSLASLSYNEQFF.

The V and J genes are TRBV5-1 and TRBJ2-3; 11 bases match TRBD2. Germline values: CDR1 SGHRS, CDR2 YFSETQ. The CDR3 contains 16 residues. The V segment lost 2 bases and the J segment 3 bases; nucleotides outside the gene matches: 5. Here the CDR3 DNA reads TGCGCCAGCAGCTTCCGCGCTAGCGGGAGGACAGATACGCAGTATTTT. Translation: CASSFRASGRTDTQYF.

The chain uses TRBV5-1 and TRBJ2-3; D unclear. V was clipped by 4 bases and J by 2 bases, with 5 bases between them. Germline CDR1 SGHRS, CDR2 YFSETQ. CDR3 size: 12 residues. Written as DNA, the CDR3 is TGCGCCAGCAGCCCCTACACAGATACGCAGTATTTT. Translating it yields CASSPYTDTQYF.